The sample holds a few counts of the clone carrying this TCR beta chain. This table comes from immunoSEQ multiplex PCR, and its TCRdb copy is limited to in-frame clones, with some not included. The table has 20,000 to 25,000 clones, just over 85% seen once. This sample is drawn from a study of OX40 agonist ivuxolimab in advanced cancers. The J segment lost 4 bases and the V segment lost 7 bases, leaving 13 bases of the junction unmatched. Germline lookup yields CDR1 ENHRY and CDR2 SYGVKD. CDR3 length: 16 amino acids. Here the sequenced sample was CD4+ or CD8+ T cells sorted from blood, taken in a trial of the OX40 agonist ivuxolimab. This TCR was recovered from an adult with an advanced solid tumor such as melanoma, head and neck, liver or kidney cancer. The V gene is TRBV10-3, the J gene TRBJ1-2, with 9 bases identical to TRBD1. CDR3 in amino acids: CAITERPTGGAYGYTF. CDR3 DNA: TGTGCCATCACCGAACGACCGACAGGGGGTGCCTATGGCTACACCTTC.